This T cell receptor beta chain was found in a study of long-term antiretroviral therapy in people with HIV. Background on the study: The earliest samples predate the 2015 immediate-ART recommendation by about a decade.

Sequencing used immunoSEQ v3.0 at survey level. Profiling relied on immunoSEQ multiplex PCR, and the TCRdb table lists in-frame clones only, not all of them. This table has tens of thousands of clones, roughly nine tenths appearing once. Sequencing used unsorted PBMCs, obtained 0.1 years before starting antiretroviral therapy. The sequence came from a woman aged 45-60 years with HIV.

Here the CDR3 reads CASRGQGNEKLFF. As DNA, the CDR3 is TGTGCCAGCAGGGGACAGGGGAATGAAAAACTGTTTTTT. The genes are TRBV28 and TRBJ1-4; 10 bases are shared with TRBD1. In germline, CDR1 is MDHEN, CDR2 SYDVKM. After removal of 6 bases from V and 5 bases from J, the junction contained 0 bases not matched to a gene. The CDR3 has 13 residues.